These 13 T cell receptor beta chains were all obtained from the same sample, sequenced in a study of HIV-infected patients and healthy controls. Reverse transcription used around 500 ng RNA and constant-region primers for alpha and beta. Alpha and beta chain libraries were made separately by chain-specific third strand synthesis with multiplexing indices. TCRdb processed the 5' RACE reads anew with MiXCR; each CDR3 protein has one entry. The sample has approximately 17,000 distinct CDR3 sequences; just under 9.5% are singletons. The repertoire came from unfractionated whole blood and reflected all unsorted peripheral T cells. Sequencing input: blood. These receptors were taken from an adult in good health.

This clonotype has at least ten counts. The chain joins TRBV7-9 to TRBJ2-1; TRBD2 aligns across 14 bases. The CDR3 spans 18 residues. Germline values: CDR1 SEHNR, CDR2 FQNEAQ (reference sequence). V gave up 5 bases and J gave up 2 bases; unmatched junction bases: 8. The CDR3 is CASSNAGTSGGTYNEQFF. The CDR3 region has the DNA TGTGCCAGCAGCAATGCCGGGACTAGCGGGGGAACCTACAATGAGCAGTTCTTC.

There are many counts of this clonotype. The chain is built from TRBV7-6 and TRBJ2-5; D is unresolved. The germline CDR1 and CDR2 sequences are SGHVS and FNYEAQ. V was cut by 2 bases and J by 1 base, with 14 bases left in between. The CDR3 runs to 16 residues. The CDR3 nucleotides are TGTGCCAGCAGCTTATTGGTCGGATTGGGCCAAGAGACCCAGTACTTC. Residues: CASSLLVGLGQETQYF. Combining the CDR3 with reference TRBV7-6 and TRBJ2-5 gives the whole variable domain GAGVSQSPRYKVTKRGQDVALRCDPISGHVSLYWYRQALGQGPEFLTYFNYEAQQDKSGLPNDRFSAERPEGSISTLTIQRTEQRDSAMYRCASSLLVGLGQETQYFGPGTRLLVL.

The chain joins TRBV7-9 to TRBJ2-1; D perhaps matches TRBD2 (5 bases). In germline, CDR1 is SEHNR, CDR2 FQNEAQ (reference sequence). Trimming removed 5 bases at V and 11 bases at J, with 13 bases between. The CDR3 consists of 12 residues. The CDR3 protein is CASSPRGSKQFF. The CDR3 DNA reads as TGTGCCAGCAGCCCCCGGGGTAGCAAGCAGTTCTTC.

This clonotype was observed many times. The chain couples TRBV27 to TRBJ1-4; a weak D match, TRBD1 (5 bases). The germline CDR1 and CDR2 sequences are MNHEY and SMNVEV (reference sequence). Between the trimmed V and J ends, which lost 0 bases and 4 bases, there was a span of 9 bases. CDR3 size: 15 residues. The CDR3, as DNA: TGTGCCAGCAGTTTATCACCAGGGTTTAATGAAAAACTGTTTTTT. Protein: CASSLSPGFNEKLFF.

This clonotype was seen many times. The V call is TRBV6-5, the J call TRBJ2-7; D may be TRBD2 (7 bases). Germline values: CDR1 MNHEY, CDR2 SVGAGI. The CDR3 runs to 16 residues. V lost 6 bases, J lost 3 bases, and 21 bases lay in between. CDR3 sequence: CASSQVGAGEGYEQYF. The CDR3 DNA follows: TGTGCCAGCAGCCAGGTCGGGGCAGGGGAGGGCTACGAGCAGTACTTC.

The genes are TRBV4-3 and TRBJ2-1, with TRBD1 as a possible D gene (5 bases). V was pared by 1 base and J by 3 bases, with 16 bases between. The germline V gene encodes CDR1 LGHNA and CDR2 YSLEER. The CDR3 has 17 amino acids. Here the CDR3 reads CASSQVTGRAVYNEQFF. The CDR3 coding sequence is TGCGCCAGCAGCCAAGTAACAGGAAGGGCGGTCTACAATGAGCAGTTCTTC.

In its sample, this clonotype was seen many times. The chain employs TRBV9 and TRBJ2-3; D is unclear. The CDR3 extends over 14 amino acids. Between the trimmed V and J ends, which lost 0 bases and 4 bases, there was a span of 9 bases. Germline loops: CDR1 SGDLS, CDR2 YYNGEE. The CDR3 DNA sequence: TGTGCCAGCAGCGTAGGGTCTTCAGCAGATACGCAGTATTTT. It yields the protein CASSVGSSADTQYF. Filled out from reference TRBV9 and TRBJ2-3, the complete variable domain reads DSGVTQTPKHLITATGQRVTLRCSPRSGDLSVYWYQQSLDQGLQFLIQYYNGEERAKGNILERFSAQQFPDLHSELNLSSLELGDSALYFCASSVGSSADTQYFGPGTRLTVL.

This clonotype ranks as medium-sized (0.01 to 0.1%). The rearrangement links TRBV7-6 to TRBJ2-3; no firm D call. The CDR3 is 15 residues long. The V gene's germline CDR1 is SGHVS and CDR2 FNYEAQ. The V and J ends lost 2 bases and 2 bases respectively, with 11 bases between them. Here the CDR3 reads CASSLLGLDTDTQYF. CDR3 DNA sequence: TGTGCCAGCAGCTTATTAGGGTTAGACACAGATACGCAGTATTTT.

Ten or more counts support this clonotype. This chain connects TRBV2 to TRBJ1-6; D is perhaps TRBD1 (5 bases). With 3 bases removed from V and 10 bases from J, the gap between germline ends came to 16 bases. The germline CDR1 and CDR2 sequences are SNHLY and FYNNEI. The CDR3 totals 15 residues. CDR3 protein: CASSEETVGISPLHF. In DNA, the CDR3 is TGTGCCAGCAGTGAGGAGACAGTAGGAATATCACCCCTCCACTTT.

This clonotype was detected ten times or more. J is TRBJ2-3 and V is TRBV7-3; 12 nucleotides agree with TRBD2. J lost 6 bases, V lost 4 bases, and 11 bases had no gene match. The CDR3 contains 17 residues. The V gene's germline CDR1 is SGHTA and CDR2 FQGTGA. The CDR3 DNA sequence: TGTGCCAGCAGCTCCCGACTAGCGGGGGACCGATCGGATACGCAGTATTTT. It specifies CASSSRLAGDRSDTQYF.

This clonotype was picked up a small number of times. The V gene is TRBV14, the J gene TRBJ2-5; no clear D gene. Germline CDR1 is SGHDN and CDR2 is FVKESK. CDR3 length equals 12 residues. V lost 3 bases to trimming and J lost 5 bases, with 7 bases between them. This CDR3 reads CASSQSRETQYF. CDR3 bases: TGTGCCAGCAGCCAGTCAAGGGAGACCCAGTACTTC.

This clonotype was detected ten times or more. The gene calls are TRBV7-9 and TRBJ2-5; D call uncertain. CDR1 SEHNR and CDR2 FQNEAQ come from the germline V gene (reference sequence). The V end lost 3 bases, the J end lost 2 bases, and 10 bases lay between the germline ends. The CDR3 is 14 amino acids. The CDR3: CASSFFAEQETQYF. The CDR3, as DNA: TGTGCCAGCAGCTTCTTTGCTGAACAAGAGACCCAGTACTTC. The full variable domain, rest sourced from reference TRBV7-9 and TRBJ2-5, is DTGVSQNPRHKITKRGQNVTFRCDPISEHNRLYWYRQTLGQGPEFLTYFQNEAQLEKSRLLSDRFSAERPKGSFSTLEIQRTEQGDSAMYLCASSFFAEQETQYFGPGTRLLVL.

In this sample, this clonotype turned up many times. The J gene is TRBJ2-1, the V gene TRBV20-1; weak D call: TRBD2 (8 bases). Trimming pared 0 bases from V and 10 bases from J, leaving 19 bases between. The germline V gene encodes CDR1 DFQATT and CDR2 SNEGSKA (reference sequence). This CDR3 is built from 15 residues. The CDR3, as DNA: TGCAGTGCTAGAGATCAGAGGGGGCTAGCGGGCGAGCAGTTCTTC. This sequence encodes CSARDQRGLAGEQFF.